The 9 T cell receptor beta chains presented below share a single source sample, sequenced in a study of graft-versus-host responses after intestinal transplantation. This table comes from immunoSEQ multiplex PCR, and its TCRdb copy is limited to in-frame clones, with some not included. The sample holds 100,000 or so clones, roughly 93% seen once. Their antigen targets remain unknown. Sequences were derived from unstimulated CD8+ T cells sorted from spleen or lymph node cells, sampled before transplant. The receptors stem from a human donor who was the organ donor for an intestinal transplant.

V and J are TRBV19 and TRBJ2-2, with 8 positions matching TRBD2. This CDR3 has 16 amino acids. After removal of 5 bases from V and 6 bases from J, the junction contained 11 bases not matched to a gene. The germline V gene has CDR1 LNHDA and CDR2 SQIVND (reference sequence). This CDR3 reads CASSPGGPYSPGELFF. The CDR3 DNA reads TGTGCCAGTAGTCCGGGAGGGCCGTATAGCCCCGGGGAGCTGTTTTTT.

The gene calls are TRBV9 and TRBJ2-7; 11 bases match TRBD2. The trim removed 4 bases at V and 2 bases at J, leaving 11 bases unmatched. The CDR3 has 17 residues. CDR1 and CDR2 from the germline V gene are SGDLS and YYNGEE. The CDR3 DNA sequence: TGTGCCAGCAGCCTCACCGACAGTAGCGGGGGGGCCTACGAGCAGTACTTC. Protein: CASSLTDSSGGAYEQYF.

The chain has TRBV5-1 and TRBJ1-4, with 9 nucleotides matching TRBD1. The germline gives CDR1 SGHRS, CDR2 YFSETQ. V shed 2 bases and J 10 bases; nucleotides not matched to a gene: 9. The CDR3 consists of 15 residues. The CDR3 loop reads CASSFGGTGHGKLFF. The CDR3 DNA reads TGCGCCAGCAGCTTTGGGGGGACAGGGCATGGAAAACTGTTTTTT.

The V call is TRBV5-5, the J call TRBJ2-7; no clear D gene. V lost 2 bases and J 5 bases, leaving 8 bases between the germline ends. The length of the CDR3 is 12 residues. From germline, CDR1 is SGHKS and CDR2 YYEKEE (reference sequence). CDR3 bases: TGTGCCAGCAGCTTCTCCGGTAACGAGCAGTACTTC. This encodes CASSFSGNEQYF.

The chain combines TRBV15 with TRBJ2-3, with D possibly being TRBD2 (6 bases). CDR3 length equals 15 residues. The germline V gene encodes CDR1 LNHNV and CDR2 YYDKDF (reference sequence). V lost 0 bases to trimming and J lost 1 base, with 8 bases between them. The DNA for the CDR3 is TGTGCCACCAGCAGAGATTGGGGGGGCACAGATACGCAGTATTTT. It encodes CATSRDWGGTDTQYF.

The rearrangement uses TRBV4-1 and TRBJ2-1; 8 bases are shared with TRBD2. Germline assignment: CDR1 MGHRA and CDR2 YSYEKL. Trimming at V came to 4 bases and at J to 4 bases, leaving 9 bases not matched to a gene. The CDR3 contains 16 residues. This CDR3 reads CASSLEQLAGYNEQFF. The CDR3 DNA follows: TGCGCCAGCAGCCTTGAACAGCTAGCGGGTTACAATGAGCAGTTCTTC.

The chain links TRBV9 to TRBJ2-1; the D gene is possibly TRBD1 (6 bases). The CDR3 has 15 amino acids. V gave up 0 bases and J gave up 6 bases, with 13 bases separating them. CDR1 and CDR2 (germline): SGDLS, YYNGEE. The CDR3: CASSVGGLARNEQFF. The CDR3 DNA reads TGTGCCAGCAGCGTAGGGGGGCTAGCTCGCAATGAGCAGTTCTTC.

The gene calls are TRBV27 and TRBJ1-1; 7 positions match TRBD1. Germline V gene lookup returns CDR1 MNHEY and CDR2 SMNVEV (reference sequence). J was trimmed by 4 bases and V by 0 bases; bases with no gene match: 5. CDR3 length: 15 amino acids. CDR3 sequence (DNA): TGTGCCAGCAGTTTATCGGCAGGGGGGTTCACTGAAGCTTTCTTT. Translated, it gives CASSLSAGGFTEAFF.

The chain carries TRBV6-1 and TRBJ2-7, with 9 bases fitting TRBD1. V lost 9 bases and J lost 2; bases outside the gene matches: 8. CDR3 length equals 14 residues. The V gene's germline CDR1 is MNHNS and CDR2 SASEGT. The CDR3 protein is CASKTGGETYEQYF. The CDR3, as DNA: TGTGCCAGTAAGACAGGGGGGGAAACCTACGAGCAGTACTTC.